The sequence of this T cell receptor beta chain was determined in a study of technical replicates of blood from a handful of donors. Per germline, CDR1 SQVTM and CDR2 ANQGSEA. CDR3 length: 12 amino acids. The junction had 3 bases not matched to a gene; V was cut back by 7 bases and J by 1 base. In its sample, this clone was seen once. Profiling relied on immunoSEQ multiplex PCR, and the TCRdb table lists in-frame clones only, not all of them. The table includes around 70,000 clones, almost 98% detected once. Input material: T cells isolated from PBMCs. The clonotype comes from a human donor in good health. The rearrangement links TRBV29-1 to TRBJ2-5, with 7 bases identical to TRBD1. As DNA, the CDR3 is TGCAGCGCAACAGGGGCCCAAGAGACCCAGTACTTC. Translation: CSATGAQETQYF.